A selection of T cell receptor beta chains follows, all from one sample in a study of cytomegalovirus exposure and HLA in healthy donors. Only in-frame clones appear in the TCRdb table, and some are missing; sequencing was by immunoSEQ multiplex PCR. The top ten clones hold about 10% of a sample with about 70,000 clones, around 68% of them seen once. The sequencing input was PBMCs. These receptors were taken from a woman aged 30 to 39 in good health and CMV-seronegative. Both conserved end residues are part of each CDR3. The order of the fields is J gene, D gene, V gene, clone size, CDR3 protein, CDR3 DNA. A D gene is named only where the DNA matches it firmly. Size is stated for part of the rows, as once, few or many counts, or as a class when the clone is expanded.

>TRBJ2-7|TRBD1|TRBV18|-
CASSPDRVGEQYF
TGTGCCAGCTCACCGGACAGGGTCGGGGAGCAGTACTTC
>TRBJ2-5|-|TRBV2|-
CASSDVRGETQYF
TGTGCCAGCAGTGACGTTAGGGGAGAGACCCAGTACTTC
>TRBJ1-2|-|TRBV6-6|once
CASTVGGPHGYTF
TGTGCCAGCACCGTCGGGGGGCCTCATGGCTACACCTTC
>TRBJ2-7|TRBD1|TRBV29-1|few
CSARGTGRTYEQYF
TGCAGCGCCCGAGGGACAGGGCGAACTTACGAGCAGTACTTC
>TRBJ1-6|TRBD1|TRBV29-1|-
CSAWTGEGVLHF
TGCAGCGCCTGGACAGGGGAAGGCGTCCTCCACTTT
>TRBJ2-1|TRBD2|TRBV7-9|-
CASSEQGLASNEQFF
TGTGCCAGCAGCGAACAAGGACTAGCAAGCAATGAGCAGTTCTTC
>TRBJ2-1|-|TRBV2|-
CASSTQGSSYNEQFF
TGTGCCAGCAGTACACAGGGAAGCTCCTACAATGAGCAGTTCTTC
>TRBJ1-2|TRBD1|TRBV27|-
CASSSGQGGNYGYTF
TGTGCCAGCAGTTCAGGACAGGGGGGGAATTATGGCTACACCTTC
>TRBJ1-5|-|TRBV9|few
CASSADSSHQPQHF
TGTGCCAGCAGCGCCGACAGTTCTCATCAGCCCCAGCATTTT
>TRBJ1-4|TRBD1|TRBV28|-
CASSLQGAGDEKLFF
TGTGCCAGCAGTTTACAGGGGGCTGGGGATGAAAAACTGTTTTTT
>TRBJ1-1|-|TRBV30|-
CACTRGGLLEAFF
TGTGCCTGCACTAGGGGAGGTCTCCTTGAAGCTTTCTTT
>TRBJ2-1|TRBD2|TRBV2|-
CASSPAGEQFF
TGTGCCAGCAGCCCAGCGGGGGAGCAGTTCTTC
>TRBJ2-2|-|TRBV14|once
CASSQLSDSLNTGELFF
TGTGCCAGCAGCCAGCTATCGGACAGCCTGAACACCGGGGAGCTGTTTTTT
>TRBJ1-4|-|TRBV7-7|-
CASSPRHRVGEKLFF
TGTGCCAGCAGCCCAAGACACAGGGTGGGCGAAAAACTGTTTTTT
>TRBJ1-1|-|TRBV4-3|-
CASSRGLGTEAFF
TGCGCCAGCTCCCGGGGGTTAGGCACTGAAGCTTTCTTT
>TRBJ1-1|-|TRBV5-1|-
CASSLVVNTEAFF
TGCGCCAGCAGCTTGGTAGTGAACACTGAAGCTTTCTTT
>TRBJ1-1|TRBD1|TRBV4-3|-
CASSRGTGVNTEAFF
TGCGCCAGCAGCCGCGGGACAGGGGTGAACACTGAAGCTTTCTTT
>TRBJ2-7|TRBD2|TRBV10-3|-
CAISSGGEGEQYF
TGTGCCATCAGTAGCGGGGGGGAAGGCGAGCAGTACTTC
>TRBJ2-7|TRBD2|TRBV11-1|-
CASSPPWTSGVYYEQYF
TGTGCCAGCAGCCCCCCATGGACTAGCGGGGTTTACTACGAGCAGTACTTC
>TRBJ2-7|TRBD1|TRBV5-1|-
CASSPPGQGKHEQYF
TGCGCCAGCAGCCCTCCCGGACAGGGGAAACACGAGCAGTACTTC
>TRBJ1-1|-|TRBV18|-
CASSGGNTEAFF
TGTGCCAGCTCTGGAGGGAACACTGAAGCTTTCTTT
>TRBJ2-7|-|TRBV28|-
CASSSPGSPGYEQYF
TGTGCCAGCAGTAGTCCCGGGTCCCCGGGCTACGAGCAGTACTTC
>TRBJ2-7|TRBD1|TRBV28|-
CASSSRDRGTYEQYF
TGTGCCAGCAGTTCACGGGACAGGGGTACCTACGAGCAGTACTTC
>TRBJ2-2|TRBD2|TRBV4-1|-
CASSQGVGRGTGELFF
TGCGCCAGCAGCCAGGGCGTGGGGCGGGGGACCGGGGAGCTGTTTTTT
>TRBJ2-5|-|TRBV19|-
CASSSGHKETQYF
TGTGCCAGTAGTTCAGGGCATAAAGAGACCCAGTACTTC
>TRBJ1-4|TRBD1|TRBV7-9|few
CASSSGQGREKLFF
TGTGCCAGCAGCTCAGGACAGGGTCGCGAAAAACTGTTTTTT
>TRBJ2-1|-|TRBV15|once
CATSIQGGRNEQFF
TGTGCCACCAGCATACAGGGGGGGCGTAATGAGCAGTTCTTC
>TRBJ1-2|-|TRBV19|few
CASSSSTLRLYGYTF
TGTGCCAGTAGTTCGTCGACCCTGCGGCTCTATGGCTACACCTTC
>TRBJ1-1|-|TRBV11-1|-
CASSEGRGARTEAFF
TGTGCCAGCAGCGAGGGGAGGGGGGCCCGCACTGAAGCTTTCTTT
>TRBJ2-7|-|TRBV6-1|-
CASRQYPYEQYF
TGTGCCTCCCGACAGTACCCCTACGAGCAGTACTTC
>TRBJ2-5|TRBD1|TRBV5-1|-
CASSLQGGVETQYF
TGCGCCAGCAGCTTGCAAGGGGGCGTGGAGACCCAGTACTTC
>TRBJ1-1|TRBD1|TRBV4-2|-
CASSQADRQGNTEAFF
TGTGCCAGCAGCCAAGCCGACCGACAGGGAAACACTGAAGCTTTCTTT
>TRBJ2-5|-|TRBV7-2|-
CASSLFSGETQYF
TGTGCCAGCAGCTTATTTTCCGGGGAGACCCAGTACTTC
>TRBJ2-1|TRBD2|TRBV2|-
CASSPGTSGYNEQFF
TGTGCCAGCAGCCCCGGGACTAGCGGATACAATGAGCAGTTCTTC
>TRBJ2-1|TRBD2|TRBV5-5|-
CASSLDLAGLNEQFF
TGTGCCAGCAGCCTGGACCTAGCGGGTCTCAATGAGCAGTTCTTC
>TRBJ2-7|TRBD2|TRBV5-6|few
CASSPGLAAYEQYF
TGTGCCAGCAGCCCCGGACTAGCGGCTTACGAGCAGTACTTC
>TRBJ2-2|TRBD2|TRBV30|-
CAWSASGGLNTGELFF
TGTGCCTGGAGTGCTAGCGGGGGGCTAAACACCGGGGAGCTGTTTTTT
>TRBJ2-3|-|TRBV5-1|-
CASSAGTAGDTQYF
TGCGCCAGCAGCGCGGGGACAGCCGGAGATACGCAGTATTTT
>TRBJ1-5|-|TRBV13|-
CASSLGLAIIGQPQHF
TGTGCCAGCAGCTTAGGCCTTGCAATCATCGGTCAGCCCCAGCATTTT
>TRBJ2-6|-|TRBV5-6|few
CASSPVGGGLGANVLTF
TGTGCCAGCAGCCCGGTGGGAGGGGGTCTCGGGGCCAACGTCCTGACTTTC
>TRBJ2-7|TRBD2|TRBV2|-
CASSYGLASYEQYF
TGTGCCAGCAGTTACGGACTAGCGAGCTACGAGCAGTACTTC
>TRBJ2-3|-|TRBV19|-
CASSRLVTSTDTQYF
TGTGCCTCCAGCCGACTAGTGACCAGCACAGATACGCAGTATTTT
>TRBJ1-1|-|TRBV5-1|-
CASSLVQGQTEAFF
TGCGCCAGCAGCTTGGTGCAGGGGCAAACTGAAGCTTTCTTT
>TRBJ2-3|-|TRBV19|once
CASSLRGHTDTQYF
TGTGCCAGTAGTCTACGTGGGCACACAGATACGCAGTATTTT